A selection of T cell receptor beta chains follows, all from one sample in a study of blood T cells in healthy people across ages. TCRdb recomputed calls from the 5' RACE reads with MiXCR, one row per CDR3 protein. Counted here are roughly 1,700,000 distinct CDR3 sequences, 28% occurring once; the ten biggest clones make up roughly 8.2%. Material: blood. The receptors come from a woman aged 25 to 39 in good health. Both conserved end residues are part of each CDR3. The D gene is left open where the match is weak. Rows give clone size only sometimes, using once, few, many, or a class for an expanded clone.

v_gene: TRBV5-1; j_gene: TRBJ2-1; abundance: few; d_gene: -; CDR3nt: TGCGCCAGCAGCTTTGCCGGGGGTTCATACAATGGGCAGTTCTTC; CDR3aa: CASSFAGGSYNGQFF
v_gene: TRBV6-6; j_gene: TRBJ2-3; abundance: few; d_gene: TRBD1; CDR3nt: TGTGCCAGCAGTTACTCTACGGGGACAGCGCAGTATTTT; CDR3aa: CASSYSTGTAQYF
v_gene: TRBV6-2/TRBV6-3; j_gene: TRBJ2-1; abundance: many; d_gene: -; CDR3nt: TGTGCCAGCAGTTCGCGACAGTACAATGAGCAGTTCTTC; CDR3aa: CASSSRQYNEQFF
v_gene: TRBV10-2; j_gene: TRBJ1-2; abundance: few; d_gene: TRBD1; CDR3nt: TGCGCCAGTACTCCGGGGCCTGACAGGGGCTATGGCTACACCTTC; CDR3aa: CASTPGPDRGYGYTF
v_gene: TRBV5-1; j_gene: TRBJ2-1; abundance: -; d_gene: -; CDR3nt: TGCGTCAGCAGCTTGCCTAGGTTAAACTACAATGAGCAGTTCTTC; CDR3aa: CVSSLPRLNYNEQFF
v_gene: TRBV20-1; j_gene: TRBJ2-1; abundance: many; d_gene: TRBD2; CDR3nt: TGCAGTGCTGGGACTAGCGGGGGGAGCTCCTACAATGAGCAGTTCTTC; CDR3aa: CSAGTSGGSSYNEQFF
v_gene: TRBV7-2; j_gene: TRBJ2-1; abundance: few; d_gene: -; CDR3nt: TGTGCCAGCAGCCCCACGGGGCCTTACGAGCAGTTCTTC; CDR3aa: CASSPTGPYEQFF
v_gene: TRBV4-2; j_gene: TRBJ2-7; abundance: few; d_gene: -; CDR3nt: TGTGCCAGCAGCCACGTAAACAAGGCGATGACCTACGAGCAGTACTTC; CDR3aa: CASSHVNKAMTYEQYF
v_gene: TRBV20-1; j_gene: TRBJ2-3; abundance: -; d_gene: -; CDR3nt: TGCAGTGCTAGAGAGGCCACAATCACAGATACGCAGTATTTT; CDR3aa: CSAREATITDTQYF
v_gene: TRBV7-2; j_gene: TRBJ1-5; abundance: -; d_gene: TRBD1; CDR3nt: TGTGCCAGCAGCTCCGGGACAGGTCCGGGGGGCAATCAGCCCCAGCATTTT; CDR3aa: CASSSGTGPGGNQPQHF
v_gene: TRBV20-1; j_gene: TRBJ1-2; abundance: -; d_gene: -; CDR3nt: TGCAGTGCTAGAGATTTGGAGGGAGTAGACTACACCTTC; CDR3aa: CSARDLEGVDYTF
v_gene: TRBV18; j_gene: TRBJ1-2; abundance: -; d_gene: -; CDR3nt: TGTGCCAGCTCACCACGGACCGGACTTAACTATGGCTACACCTTC; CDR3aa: CASSPRTGLNYGYTF
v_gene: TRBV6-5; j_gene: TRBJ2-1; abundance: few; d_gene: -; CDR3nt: TGTGCCAGCAGTAGACCCTCCCGCGGGCCTCACAATGAGCAGTTCTTC; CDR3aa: CASSRPSRGPHNEQFF
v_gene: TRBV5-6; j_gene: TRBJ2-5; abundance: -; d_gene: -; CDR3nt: TGTGCCAGCAGGATACTGGACCGGGAGACCCAGTACTTC; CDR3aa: CASRILDRETQYF
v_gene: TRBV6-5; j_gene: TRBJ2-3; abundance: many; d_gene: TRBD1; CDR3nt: TGTGCCAGCAGTCGGGACAGCCTTTACACAGATACGCAGTATTTT; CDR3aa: CASSRDSLYTDTQYF
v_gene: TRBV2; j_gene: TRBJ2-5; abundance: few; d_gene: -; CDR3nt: TGTGCCAGCAGTGAAACGGCGGAGGGGTTCCAAGAGACCCAGTACTTC; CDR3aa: CASSETAEGFQETQYF
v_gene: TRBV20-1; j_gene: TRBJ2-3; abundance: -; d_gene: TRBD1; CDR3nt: TGCAGTGCTAGTACAGGGGTGGGATATTCAGATACGCAGTATTTT; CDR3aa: CSASTGVGYSDTQYF
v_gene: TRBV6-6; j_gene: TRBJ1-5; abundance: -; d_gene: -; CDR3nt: TGTGCCAGCCAGGGTTCGGTTAGCAATCAGCCCCAGCATTTT; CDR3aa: CASQGSVSNQPQHF
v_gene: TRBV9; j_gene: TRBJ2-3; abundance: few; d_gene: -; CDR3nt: TGTGCCAGCAGCGCCTCTTGGGGTGCCCGGGATACGCAGTATTTT; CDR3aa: CASSASWGARDTQYF
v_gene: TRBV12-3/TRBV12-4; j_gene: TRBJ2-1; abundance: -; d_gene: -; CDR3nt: TGTGCCAGCATCCCGGGACAAAGCCGCAATGAGCAGTTCTTC; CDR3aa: CASIPGQSRNEQFF
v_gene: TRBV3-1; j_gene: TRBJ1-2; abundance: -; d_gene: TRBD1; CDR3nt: TGTGCCTGCAGCCAAGGACAGGGGGGTGGCTATGGCTACACCTTC; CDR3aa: CACSQGQGGGYGYTF
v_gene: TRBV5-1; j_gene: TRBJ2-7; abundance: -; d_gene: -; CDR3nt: TGCGCCAGCAGCTTGGTGGCCAGGACCTACGAGCAGTACTTC; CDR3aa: CASSLVARTYEQYF
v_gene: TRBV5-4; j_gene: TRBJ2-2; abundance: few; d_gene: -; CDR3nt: TGTGCCAGCAGCCGATACAGGGACACCGGGGAGCTGTTTTTT; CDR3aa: CASSRYRDTGELFF
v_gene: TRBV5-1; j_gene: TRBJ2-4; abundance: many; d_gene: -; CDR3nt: TGCGCCAGCAGCTTGGCCGAGCTGGGAAACATTCAGTACTTC; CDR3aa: CASSLAELGNIQYF
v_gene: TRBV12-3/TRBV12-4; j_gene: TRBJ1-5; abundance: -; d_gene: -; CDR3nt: TGTGCCAGCAGGAGTCAGGGGACGACTAATCAGCCCCAGCATTTT; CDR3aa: CASRSQGTTNQPQHF
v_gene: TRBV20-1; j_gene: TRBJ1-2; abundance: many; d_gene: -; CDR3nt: TGCAGTGCTCAGACCGCCGGGACCTATGGCTACACCTTC; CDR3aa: CSAQTAGTYGYTF
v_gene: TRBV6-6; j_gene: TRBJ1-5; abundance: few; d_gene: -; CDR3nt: TGTGCCAGCAGTACCCAGGGGCTTCAGCCCCAGCATTTT; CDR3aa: CASSTQGLQPQHF
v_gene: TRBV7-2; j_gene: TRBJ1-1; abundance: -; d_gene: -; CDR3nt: TGTGCCAGCAGCTTAGCGCGGGTGGGTATGAGCACTGAAGCTTTCTTT; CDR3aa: CASSLARVGMSTEAFF
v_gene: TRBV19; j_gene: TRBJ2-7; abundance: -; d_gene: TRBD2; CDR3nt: TGTGCCAGTAGAAAAGGAACTAGCGGGGAGATCCACGAGCAGTACTTC; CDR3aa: CASRKGTSGEIHEQYF
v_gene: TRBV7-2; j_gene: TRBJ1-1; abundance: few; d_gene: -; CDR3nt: TGTGCCAGCAGCCCAGTAGGACAAGCTACTGAAACTTTCTTT; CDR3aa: CASSPVGQATETFF
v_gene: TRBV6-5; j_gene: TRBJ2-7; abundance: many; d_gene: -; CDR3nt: TGTGCCAGCAGTTACGGAGGATCGCCGCACGAGCAGTACTTC; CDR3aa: CASSYGGSPHEQYF